A selection of T cell receptor beta chains follows, all from one sample in a study of blood T cell repertoires in COVID-19. Repertoires were generated with immunoSEQ multiplex PCR, while TCRdb's copy carries only in-frame clones and drops some. The sample contains about 200,000 clones, around 86% of which appear only once. The sequencing sample was made of peripheral blood. Receptors originate from a man aged 55 to 69 who had recovered from COVID-19. Both conserved end residues are part of each CDR3. The order of the fields is D gene, V gene, clone size, J gene, CDR3 DNA, CDR3 protein. A D gene is named only where the DNA matches it firmly. The size of a clone is reported for some rows only, either as once, few or many, or as a class for expanded clones.

D: TRBD1
V: TRBV12-3/TRBV12-4
size: .
J: TRBJ2-7
DNA: TGTGCCAGCACTCAGACAGGGGGGTACGAGCAGTACTTC
CDR3: CASTQTGGYEQYF

D: .
V: TRBV5-4
size: .
J: TRBJ1-5
DNA: TGTGCCAGTTCTTACGGGAAGGAACAGCCCCAGCATTTT
CDR3: CASSYGKEQPQHF

D: .
V: TRBV9
size: .
J: TRBJ2-2
DNA: TGTGCCAGCGGGGGCCTGAACACCGGGGAGCTGTTTTTT
CDR3: CASGGLNTGELFF

D: TRBD2
V: TRBV4-3
size: .
J: TRBJ2-3
DNA: TGCGCCAGCAGCCGAGCGGGGGGTAGCACAGATACGCAGTATTTT
CDR3: CASSRAGGSTDTQYF

D: .
V: TRBV4-1
size: once
J: TRBJ2-2
DNA: TGCGCCAGCAGCCACCCTTTGGCGGGACGGACCGGGGAGCTGTTTTTT
CDR3: CASSHPLAGRTGELFF

D: .
V: TRBV2
size: .
J: TRBJ2-7
DNA: TGTGCCAGGGGGGGCGGGTGTAGGGGGGGCTGGTTGCCTTCTACCTACGAGCAGTACTTC
CDR3: CARGGGCRGGWLPSTYEQYF

D: .
V: TRBV29-1
size: .
J: TRBJ1-3
DNA: TGCAGCGTTGAAGATCCGGGGTCTGGAAACACCATATATTTT
CDR3: CSVEDPGSGNTIYF

D: .
V: TRBV18
size: .
J: TRBJ2-3
DNA: TGTGCCAGCTCCAACGTGCCAGCGATCACAGATACGCAGTATTTT
CDR3: CASSNVPAITDTQYF

D: .
V: TRBV27
size: .
J: TRBJ2-5
DNA: TGTGCCAGCAGACCGAACGGAGGAGAGACCCAGTACTTC
CDR3: CASRPNGGETQYF

D: TRBD2
V: TRBV7-6
size: .
J: TRBJ2-3
DNA: TGTGCCAGCAGCTCACCGGTCGGGACTCGGGGGGCAGATACGCAGTATTTT
CDR3: CASSSPVGTRGADTQYF

D: .
V: TRBV4-2
size: few
J: TRBJ1-2
DNA: TGTGCCAGCAGCCAAGACAGGGAAATTTATGGCTACACCTTC
CDR3: CASSQDREIYGYTF

D: TRBD1
V: TRBV5-1
size: .
J: TRBJ2-5
DNA: TGCGCCAGCAGCAGGGACGGACCGGGACAGGAAGAGACCCAGTACTTC
CDR3: CASSRDGPGQEETQYF

D: TRBD2
V: TRBV6-2/TRBV6-3
size: .
J: TRBJ2-7
DNA: TGTGCCAGCAGTCCCCGGACTAGAACGAACGAGCAGTACTTC
CDR3: CASSPRTRTNEQYF

D: .
V: TRBV15
size: .
J: TRBJ2-1
DNA: TGTGCCACCAGCAGAGAAGGGAGAGAGCAGTTCTTC
CDR3: CATSREGREQFF

D: .
V: TRBV11-2
size: few
J: TRBJ2-1
DNA: TGTGCCAGCAGCTCACGAACCGGGACTTTCTCCTACAATGAGCAGTTCTTC
CDR3: CASSSRTGTFSYNEQFF

D: .
V: TRBV5-4
size: .
J: TRBJ2-7
DNA: TGTGCCAGCAGCTCTGTGCAAGACGGGGAGCAGTACTTC
CDR3: CASSSVQDGEQYF

D: .
V: TRBV15
size: .
J: TRBJ2-7
DNA: TGTGCCACCAGCAGAGATCCGGGAGCCTCCTACGAGCAGTACTTC
CDR3: CATSRDPGASYEQYF